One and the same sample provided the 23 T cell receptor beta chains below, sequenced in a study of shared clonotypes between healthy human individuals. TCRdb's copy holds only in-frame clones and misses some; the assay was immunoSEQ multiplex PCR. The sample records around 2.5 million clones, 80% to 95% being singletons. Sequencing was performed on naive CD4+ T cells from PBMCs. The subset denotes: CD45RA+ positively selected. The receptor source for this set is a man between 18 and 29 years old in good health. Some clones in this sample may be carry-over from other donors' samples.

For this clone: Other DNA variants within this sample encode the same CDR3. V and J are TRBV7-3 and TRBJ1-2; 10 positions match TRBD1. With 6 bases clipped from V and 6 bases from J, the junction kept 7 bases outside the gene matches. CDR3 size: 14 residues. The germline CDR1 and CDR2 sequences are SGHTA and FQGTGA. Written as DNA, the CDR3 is TGTGCCAGCAGTCGTACCGGGACAGGGGATGGCTACACCTTC. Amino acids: CASSRTGTGDGYTF.

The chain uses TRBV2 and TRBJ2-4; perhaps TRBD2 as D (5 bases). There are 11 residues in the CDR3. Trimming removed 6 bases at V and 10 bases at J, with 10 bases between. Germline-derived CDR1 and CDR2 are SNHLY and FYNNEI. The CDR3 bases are TGTGCCAGCAGCCCCGGGAATATTCAGTACTTC. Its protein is CASSPGNIQYF.

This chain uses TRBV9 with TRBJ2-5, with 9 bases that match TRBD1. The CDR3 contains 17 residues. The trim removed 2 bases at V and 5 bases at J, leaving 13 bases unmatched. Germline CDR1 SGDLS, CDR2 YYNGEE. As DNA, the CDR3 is TGTGCCAGCAGCGTTGGGCCCCGGGACAGGGTAGCGGAGACCCAGTACTTC. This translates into CASSVGPRDRVAETQYF. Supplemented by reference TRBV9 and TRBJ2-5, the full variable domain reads DSGVTQTPKHLITATGQRVTLRCSPRSGDLSVYWYQQSLDQGLQFLIQYYNGEERAKGNILERFSAQQFPDLHSELNLSSLELGDSALYFCASSVGPRDRVAETQYFGPGTRLLVL.

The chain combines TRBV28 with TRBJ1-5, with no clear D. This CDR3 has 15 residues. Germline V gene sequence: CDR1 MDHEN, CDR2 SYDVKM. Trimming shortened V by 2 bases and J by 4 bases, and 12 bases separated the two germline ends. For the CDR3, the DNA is TGTGCCAGCAGTTTAACGAAGCCGGGGAATCAGCCCCAGCATTTT. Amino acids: CASSLTKPGNQPQHF.

Here the CDR3 DNA reads TGTGCCAGCAGCTCCTATCTGGATACGCAGTATTTT. Translated, it gives CASSSYLDTQYF. The gene calls are TRBV7-2 and TRBJ2-3; D is unresolved. The germline gives CDR1 SGHTA, CDR2 FQGNSA. V gave up 4 bases and J gave up 6 bases, with 8 bases separating them. This CDR3 is 12 amino acids long.

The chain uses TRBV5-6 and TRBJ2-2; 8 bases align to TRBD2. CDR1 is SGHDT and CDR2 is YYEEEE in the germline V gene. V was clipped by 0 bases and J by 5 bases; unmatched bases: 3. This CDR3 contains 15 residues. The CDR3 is CASSLAGGKTGELFF. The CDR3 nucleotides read TGTGCCAGCAGCTTGGCGGGAGGGAAGACCGGGGAGCTGTTTTTT.

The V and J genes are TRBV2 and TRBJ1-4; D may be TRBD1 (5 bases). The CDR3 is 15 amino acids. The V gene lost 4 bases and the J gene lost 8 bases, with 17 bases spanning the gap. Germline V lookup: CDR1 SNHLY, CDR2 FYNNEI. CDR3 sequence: CASSGWATRDEKLFF. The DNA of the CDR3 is TGTGCCAGCAGTGGGTGGGCCACGAGGGACGAAAAACTGTTTTTT.

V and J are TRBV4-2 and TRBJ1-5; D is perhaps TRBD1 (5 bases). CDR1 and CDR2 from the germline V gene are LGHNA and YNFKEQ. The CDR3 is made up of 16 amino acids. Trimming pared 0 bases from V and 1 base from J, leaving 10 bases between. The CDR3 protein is CASSQEGGASNQPQHF. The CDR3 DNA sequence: TGTGCCAGCAGCCAAGAAGGTGGGGCGAGCAATCAGCCCCAGCATTTT.

CDR3 nucleotides: TGTGCCTCCCAATCGCGACAGGGAAACATTCAGTACTTC. It yields the protein CASQSRQGNIQYF. The rearrangement joins TRBV7-3 to TRBJ2-4; 7 positions agree with TRBD1. From germline, CDR1 is SGHTA and CDR2 FQGTGA. The CDR3 totals 13 residues. V was pared by 11 bases and J by 6 bases, with 10 bases of the junction left unmatched.

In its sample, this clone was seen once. In DNA, the CDR3 is TGTGCCAGCAGCCAGGCGGCGGGACATCTGTACGAGCAGTACTTC. It yields the protein CASSQAAGHLYEQYF. The chain joins TRBV9 to TRBJ2-7; the D call may be TRBD1 or TRBD2 (6 bases each). Germline loops: CDR1 SGDLS, CDR2 YYNGEE. This CDR3 spans 15 amino acids. V lost 4 bases and J 4 bases, leaving 18 bases between the germline ends.

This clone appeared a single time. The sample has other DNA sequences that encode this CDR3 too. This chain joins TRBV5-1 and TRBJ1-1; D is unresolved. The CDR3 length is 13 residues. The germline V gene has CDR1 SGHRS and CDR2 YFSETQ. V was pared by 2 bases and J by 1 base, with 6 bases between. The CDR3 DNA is TGCGCCAGCAGCTTTATCGCGAACACTGAAGCTTTCTTT. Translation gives CASSFIANTEAFF.

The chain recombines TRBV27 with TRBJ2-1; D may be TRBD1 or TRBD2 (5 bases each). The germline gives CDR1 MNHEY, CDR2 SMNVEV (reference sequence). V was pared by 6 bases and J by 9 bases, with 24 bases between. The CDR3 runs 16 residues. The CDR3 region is CASSPPGASRAIEQFF. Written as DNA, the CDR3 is TGTGCCAGCAGCCCCCCCGGGGCTAGCAGGGCAATTGAGCAGTTCTTC.

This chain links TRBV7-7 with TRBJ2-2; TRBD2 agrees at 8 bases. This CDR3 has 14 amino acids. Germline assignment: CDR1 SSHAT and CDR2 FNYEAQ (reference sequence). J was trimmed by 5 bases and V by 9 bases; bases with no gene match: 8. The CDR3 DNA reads TGTGCCAGTAGCGGGGCAATAGTTACCGGGGAGCTGTTTTTT. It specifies CASSGAIVTGELFF.

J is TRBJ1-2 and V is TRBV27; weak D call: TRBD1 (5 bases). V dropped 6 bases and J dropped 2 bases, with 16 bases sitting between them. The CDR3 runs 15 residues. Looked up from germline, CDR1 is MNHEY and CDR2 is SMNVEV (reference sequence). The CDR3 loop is CASRPLGTTNYGYTF. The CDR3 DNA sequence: TGTGCCAGCAGGCCCTTAGGGACGACAAACTATGGCTACACCTTC.

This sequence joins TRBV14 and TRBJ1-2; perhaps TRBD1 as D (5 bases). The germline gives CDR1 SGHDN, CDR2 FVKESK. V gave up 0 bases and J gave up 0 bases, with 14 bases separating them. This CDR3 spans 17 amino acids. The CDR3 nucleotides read TGTGCCAGCAGCCAAGATATTGGGGCAGGAGCTAACTATGGCTACACCTTC. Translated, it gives CASSQDIGAGANYGYTF.

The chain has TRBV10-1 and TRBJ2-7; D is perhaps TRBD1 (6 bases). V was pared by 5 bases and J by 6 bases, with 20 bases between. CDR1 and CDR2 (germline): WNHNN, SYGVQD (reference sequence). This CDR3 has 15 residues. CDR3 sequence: CASSPTGVTLAEQYF. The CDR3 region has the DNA TGCGCCAGCAGTCCGACAGGCGTCACCCTTGCCGAGCAGTACTTC.

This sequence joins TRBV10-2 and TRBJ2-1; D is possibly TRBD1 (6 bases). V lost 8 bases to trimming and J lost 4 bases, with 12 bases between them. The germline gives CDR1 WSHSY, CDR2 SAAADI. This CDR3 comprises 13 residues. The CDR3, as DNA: TGCGCCAGCGGTTACACAGGGTACAATGAGCAGTTCTTC. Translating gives CASGYTGYNEQFF.

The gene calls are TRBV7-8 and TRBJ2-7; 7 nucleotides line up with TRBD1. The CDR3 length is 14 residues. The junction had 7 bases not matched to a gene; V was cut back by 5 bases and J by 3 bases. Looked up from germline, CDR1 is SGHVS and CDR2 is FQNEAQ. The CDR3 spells CASSDRQGRYEQYF. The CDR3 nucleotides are TGTGCCAGCAGCGACCGACAGGGACGCTACGAGCAGTACTTC.

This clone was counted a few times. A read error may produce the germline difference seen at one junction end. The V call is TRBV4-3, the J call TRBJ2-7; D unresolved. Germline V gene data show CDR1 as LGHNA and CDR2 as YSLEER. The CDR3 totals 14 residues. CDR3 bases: TGCGCCAGCAGCCAAGAGGCCGCCTCCCACGAGCAGTACTTC. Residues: CASSQEAASHEQYF.

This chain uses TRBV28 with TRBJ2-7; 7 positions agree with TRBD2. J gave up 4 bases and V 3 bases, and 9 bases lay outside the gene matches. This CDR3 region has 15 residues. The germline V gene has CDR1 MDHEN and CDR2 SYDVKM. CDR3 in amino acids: CASSFSERDPYEQYF. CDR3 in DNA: TGTGCCAGCAGTTTCAGTGAGCGGGACCCTTACGAGCAGTACTTC.

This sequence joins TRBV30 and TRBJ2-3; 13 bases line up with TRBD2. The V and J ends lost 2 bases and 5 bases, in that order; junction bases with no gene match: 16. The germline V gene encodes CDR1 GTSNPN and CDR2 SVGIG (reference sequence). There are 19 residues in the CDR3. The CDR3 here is CAWSFTYWTSGSDQDTQYF. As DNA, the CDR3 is TGTGCCTGGAGTTTTACATATTGGACTAGCGGGAGCGATCAAGATACGCAGTATTTT.

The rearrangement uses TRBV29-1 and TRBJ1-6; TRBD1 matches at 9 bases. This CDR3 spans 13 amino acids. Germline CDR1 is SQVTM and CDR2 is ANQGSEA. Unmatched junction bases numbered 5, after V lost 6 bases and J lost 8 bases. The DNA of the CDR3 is TGCAGCGTACGGGACAGGGTGGATTCACCCCTCCACTTT. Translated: CSVRDRVDSPLHF.

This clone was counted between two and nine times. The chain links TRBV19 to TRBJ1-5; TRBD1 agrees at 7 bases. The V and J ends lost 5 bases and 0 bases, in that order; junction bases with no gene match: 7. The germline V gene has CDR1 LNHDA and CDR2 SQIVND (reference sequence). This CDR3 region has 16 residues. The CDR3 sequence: CASSGGQPYSNQPQHF. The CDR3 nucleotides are TGTGCCAGTAGTGGGGGACAGCCTTATAGCAATCAGCCCCAGCATTTT.